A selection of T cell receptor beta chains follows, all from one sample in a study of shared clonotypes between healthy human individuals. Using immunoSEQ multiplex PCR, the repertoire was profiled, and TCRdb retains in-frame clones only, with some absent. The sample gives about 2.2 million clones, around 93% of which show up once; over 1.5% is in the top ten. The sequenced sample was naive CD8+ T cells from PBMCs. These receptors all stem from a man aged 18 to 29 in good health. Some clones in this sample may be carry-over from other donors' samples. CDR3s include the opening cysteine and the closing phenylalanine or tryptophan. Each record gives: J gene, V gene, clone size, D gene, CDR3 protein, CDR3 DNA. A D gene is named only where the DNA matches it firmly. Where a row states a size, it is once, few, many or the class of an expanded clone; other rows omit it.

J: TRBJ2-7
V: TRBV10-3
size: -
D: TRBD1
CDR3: CAISAPDRGLYEQYF
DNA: TGTGCCATCAGTGCACCGGACAGGGGGCTCTACGAGCAGTACTTC

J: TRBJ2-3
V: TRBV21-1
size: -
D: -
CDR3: CASREDTTTSGNTDTQYF
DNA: TGTGCCAGCAGAGAAGATACTACGACTAGCGGAAACACAGATACGCAGTATTTT

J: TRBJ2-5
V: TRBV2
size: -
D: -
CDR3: CASSTGARGETQYF
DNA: TGTGCCAGCAGCACCGGGGCCCGTGGGGAGACCCAGTACTTC

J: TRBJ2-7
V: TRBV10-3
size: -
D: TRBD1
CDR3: CAISAGGTGFYEQYF
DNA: TGTGCCATCAGTGCAGGGGGGACAGGATTCTACGAGCAGTACTTC

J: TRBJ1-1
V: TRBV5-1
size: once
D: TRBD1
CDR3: CASSLARGGNTEAFF
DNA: TGCGCCAGCAGCTTGGCCAGGGGGGGTAACACTGAAGCTTTCTTT

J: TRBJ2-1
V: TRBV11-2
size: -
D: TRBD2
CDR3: CASSLDPAGVYNEQFF
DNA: TGTGCCAGCAGCTTAGACCCAGCGGGAGTATACAATGAGCAGTTCTTC

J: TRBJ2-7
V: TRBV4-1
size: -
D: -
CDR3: CASAPAGGDYEQYF
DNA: TGCGCCAGCGCACCCGCAGGGGGGGACTACGAGCAGTACTTC

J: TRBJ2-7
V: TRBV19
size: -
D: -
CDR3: CASRLDRGEQYF
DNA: TGTGCCAGTAGGCTAGATAGGGGCGAGCAGTACTTC

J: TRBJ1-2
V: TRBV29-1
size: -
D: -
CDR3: CSVLFYRDTDNYGYTF
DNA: TGCAGCGTTCTTTTCTACCGGGACACGGACAACTATGGCTACACCTTC

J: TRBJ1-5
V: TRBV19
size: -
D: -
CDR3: CASSPRTSNQPQHF
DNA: TGTGCCAGTAGTCCCAGGACTAGCAATCAGCCCCAGCATTTT

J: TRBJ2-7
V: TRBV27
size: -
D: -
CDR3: CASSNRASAYEQYF
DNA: TGTGCCAGCAGCAACCGCGCTAGCGCGTACGAGCAGTACTTC

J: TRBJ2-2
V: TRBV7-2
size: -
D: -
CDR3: CASSLGATGELFF
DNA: TGTGCCAGCAGCTTAGGAGCTACCGGGGAGCTGTTTTTT

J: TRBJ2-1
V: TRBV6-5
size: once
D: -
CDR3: CASSYSSGRVFYEQFF
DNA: TGTGCCAGCAGTTATTCATCGGGACGAGTTTTCTATGAGCAGTTCTTC

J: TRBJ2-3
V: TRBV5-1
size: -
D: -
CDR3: CASSSRIATSTDTQYF
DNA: TGCGCCAGCAGCTCGCGGATAGCGACCAGCACAGATACGCAGTATTTT

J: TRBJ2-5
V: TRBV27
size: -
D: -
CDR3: CASSLFDGQKGTQYF
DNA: TGTGCCAGCAGTTTATTTGACGGACAAAAAGGGACCCAGTACTTC

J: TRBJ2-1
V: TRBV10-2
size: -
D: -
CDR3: CASSESGPSYNEQFF
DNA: TGCGCCAGCAGTGAGTCAGGCCCCTCCTACAATGAGCAGTTCTTC

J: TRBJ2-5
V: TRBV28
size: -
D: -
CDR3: CASIGRFRETQYF
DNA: TGTGCCAGCATAGGAAGGTTTCGGGAGACCCAGTACTTC

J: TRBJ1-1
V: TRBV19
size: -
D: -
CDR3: CASLDSGPFEAFF
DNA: TGTGCCAGTCTCGATTCGGGCCCATTTGAAGCTTTCTTT

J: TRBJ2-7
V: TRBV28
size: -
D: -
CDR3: CASSLINEQYF
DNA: TGTGCCAGCAGTTTGATTAACGAGCAGTACTTC

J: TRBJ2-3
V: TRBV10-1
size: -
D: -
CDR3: CASSESLRRTSTDTQYF
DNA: TGCGCCAGCAGTGAGTCCCTACGACGGACTAGCACAGATACGCAGTATTTT

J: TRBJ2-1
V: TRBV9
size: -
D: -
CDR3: CASSVDYSSYNEQFF
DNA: TGTGCCAGCAGCGTAGACTACAGCTCCTACAATGAGCAGTTCTTC

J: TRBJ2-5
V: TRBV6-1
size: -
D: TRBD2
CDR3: CASSGGSTQYF
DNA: TGTGCCAGCAGTGGCGGGAGCACCCAGTACTTC

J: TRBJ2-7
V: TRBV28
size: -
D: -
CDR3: CASSRTGVKGEQYF
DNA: TGTGCCAGCAGCAGGACGGGGGTGAAAGGAGAGCAGTACTTC

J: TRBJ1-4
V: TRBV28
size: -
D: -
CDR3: CASSDPRADSNEKLFF
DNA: TGTGCCAGCAGTGACCCCAGGGCAGACAGTAATGAAAAACTGTTTTTT

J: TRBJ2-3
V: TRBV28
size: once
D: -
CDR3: CASVPGGLTDTQYF
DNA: TGTGCCAGCGTCCCCGGGGGCTTGACAGATACGCAGTATTTT

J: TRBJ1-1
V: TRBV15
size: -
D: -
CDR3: CATSSRPGTFENTEAFF
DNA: TGTGCCACCAGCAGCCGTCCCGGGACATTTGAGAACACTGAAGCTTTCTTT

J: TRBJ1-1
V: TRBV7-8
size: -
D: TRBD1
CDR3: CASSLVSSGTGFKAFF
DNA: TGTGCCAGCAGCTTAGTTTCCTCCGGGACAGGTTTTAAAGCTTTCTTT

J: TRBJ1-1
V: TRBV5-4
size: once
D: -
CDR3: CASSSGNIGTEAFF
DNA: TGTGCCAGCAGCTCCGGCAACATTGGCACTGAAGCTTTCTTT

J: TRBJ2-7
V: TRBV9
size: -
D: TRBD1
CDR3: CASSPGGAPYEQYF
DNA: TGTGCCAGCAGCCCAGGGGGAGCTCCCTACGAGCAGTACTTC

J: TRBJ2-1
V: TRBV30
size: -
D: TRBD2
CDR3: CAWSGDTGTSGSTAYNEQFF
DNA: TGTGCCTGGAGTGGGGATACCGGGACTAGCGGGAGCACGGCCTACAATGAGCAGTTCTTC

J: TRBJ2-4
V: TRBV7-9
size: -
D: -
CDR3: CASSPPGAKNIQYF
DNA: TGTGCCAGCAGCCCCCCCGGGGCCAAAAACATTCAGTACTTC

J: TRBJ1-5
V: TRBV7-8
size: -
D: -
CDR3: CASSSWAGYPNQPQHF
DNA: TGTGCCAGCAGCTCGTGGGCAGGTTATCCTAATCAGCCCCAGCATTTT

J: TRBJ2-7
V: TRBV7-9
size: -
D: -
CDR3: CASSLESSWEQYF
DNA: TGTGCCAGCAGCTTAGAATCATCCTGGGAGCAGTACTTC

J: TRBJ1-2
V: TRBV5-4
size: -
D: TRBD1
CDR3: CASSFSGGGYGYTF
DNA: TGTGCCAGCAGCTTTTCAGGGGGCGGCTATGGCTACACCTTC

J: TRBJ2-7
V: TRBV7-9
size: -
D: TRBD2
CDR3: CASSLALRAGVFYF
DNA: TGTGCCAGCAGCTTAGCCCTCCGAGCGGGGGTGTTCTACTTC

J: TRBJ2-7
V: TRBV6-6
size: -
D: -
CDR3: CASSYEVHSYEQYF
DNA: TGTGCCAGCAGTTACGAGGTCCACTCCTACGAGCAGTACTTC

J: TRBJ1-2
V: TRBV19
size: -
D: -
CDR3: CASRQADYGYTF
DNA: TGTGCCAGTAGGCAGGCAGACTATGGCTACACCTTC

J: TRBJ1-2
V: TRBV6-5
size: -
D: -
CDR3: CASSDTANYGYTF
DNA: TGTGCCAGCAGTGATACTGCTAACTATGGCTACACCTTC

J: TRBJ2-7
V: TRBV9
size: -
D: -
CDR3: CASSVGGTGSYEQYF
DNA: TGTGCCAGCAGCGTAGGGGGGACTGGATCCTACGAGCAGTACTTC

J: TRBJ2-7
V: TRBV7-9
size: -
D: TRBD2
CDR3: CASSLRQVGGDEQYF
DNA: TGTGCCAGCAGCCTCCGACAGGTCGGGGGGGACGAGCAGTACTTC

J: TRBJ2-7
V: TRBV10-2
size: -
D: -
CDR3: CASSYYYEQYF
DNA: TGCGCCAGCAGTTACTACTACGAGCAGTACTTC

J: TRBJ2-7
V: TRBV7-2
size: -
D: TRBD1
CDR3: CASSRDRGEQYF
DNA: TGTGCCAGCAGCCGGGACAGAGGCGAGCAGTACTTC

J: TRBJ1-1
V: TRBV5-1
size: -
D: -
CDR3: CASSFPGAEAFF
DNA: TGCGCCAGCAGCTTCCCCGGGGCTGAAGCTTTCTTT

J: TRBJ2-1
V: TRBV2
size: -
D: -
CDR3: CASSPLTNEQFF
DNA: TGTGCCAGCAGTCCACTTACTAATGAGCAGTTCTTC

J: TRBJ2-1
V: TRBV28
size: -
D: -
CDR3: CASSFQLNEQFF
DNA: TGTGCCAGCAGTTTCCAACTCAATGAGCAGTTCTTC

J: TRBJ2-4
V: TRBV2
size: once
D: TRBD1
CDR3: CASSEAAGGNIQYF
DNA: TGTGCCAGCAGTGAAGCTGCAGGGGGAAACATTCAGTACTTC

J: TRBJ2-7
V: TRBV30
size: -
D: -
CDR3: CAWSLLLEQYF
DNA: TGTGCCTGGAGCCTCTTACTCGAGCAGTACTTC

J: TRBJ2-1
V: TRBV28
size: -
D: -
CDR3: CASSFSTGEPESYNEQFF
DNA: TGTGCCAGCAGCTTCTCCACCGGGGAGCCAGAGTCCTACAATGAGCAGTTCTTC

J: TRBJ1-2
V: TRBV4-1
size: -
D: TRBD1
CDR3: CASSPPRQGDGYTF
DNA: TGCGCCAGCAGCCCCCCCCGACAGGGGGATGGCTACACCTTC

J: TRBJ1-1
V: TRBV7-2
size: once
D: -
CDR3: CASSLGAPLGEAFF
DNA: TGTGCCAGCAGCTTAGGGGCACCCCTGGGGGAAGCTTTCTTT

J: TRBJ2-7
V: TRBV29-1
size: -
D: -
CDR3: CSVEWGSSYEQYF
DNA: TGCAGCGTTGAGTGGGGGAGCTCCTACGAGCAGTACTTC

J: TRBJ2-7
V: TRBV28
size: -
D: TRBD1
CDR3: CASNERGRLHEQYF
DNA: TGTGCCAGCAATGAGAGGGGGCGTCTTCACGAGCAGTACTTC

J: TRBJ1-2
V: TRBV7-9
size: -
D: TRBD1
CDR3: CASSLGETGEGYTF
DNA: TGTGCCAGCAGCTTAGGGGAGACAGGGGAAGGCTACACCTTC

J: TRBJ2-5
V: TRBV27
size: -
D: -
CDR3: CASSYGRRGETQYF
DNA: TGTGCCAGCAGTTACGGACGGAGAGGGGAGACCCAGTACTTC

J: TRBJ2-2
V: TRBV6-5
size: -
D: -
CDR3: CASRRGDSAGELFF
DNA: TGTGCCAGCAGAAGGGGGGACAGTGCCGGGGAGCTGTTTTTT

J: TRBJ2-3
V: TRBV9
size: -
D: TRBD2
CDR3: CASSASGSSTDTQYF
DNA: TGTGCCAGCAGCGCCAGCGGGAGTAGCACAGATACGCAGTATTTT

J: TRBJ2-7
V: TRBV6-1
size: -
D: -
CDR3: CASSPGSAYEQYF
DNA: TGTGCCAGCAGTCCAGGGTCAGCCTACGAGCAGTACTTC